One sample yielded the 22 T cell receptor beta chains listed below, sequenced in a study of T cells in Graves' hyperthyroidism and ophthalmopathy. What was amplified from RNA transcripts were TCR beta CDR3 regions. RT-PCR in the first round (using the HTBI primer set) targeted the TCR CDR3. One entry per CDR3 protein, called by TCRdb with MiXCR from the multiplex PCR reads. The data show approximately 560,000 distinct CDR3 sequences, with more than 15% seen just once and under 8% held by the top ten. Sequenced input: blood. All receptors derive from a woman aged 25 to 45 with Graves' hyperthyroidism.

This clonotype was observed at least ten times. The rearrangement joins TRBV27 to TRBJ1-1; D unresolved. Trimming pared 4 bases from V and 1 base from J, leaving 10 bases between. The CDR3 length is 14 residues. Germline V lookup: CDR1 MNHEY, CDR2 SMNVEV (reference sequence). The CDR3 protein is CASSSDQENTEAFF. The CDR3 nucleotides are TGTGCCAGCAGTTCCGATCAGGAGAACACTGAAGCTTTCTTT.

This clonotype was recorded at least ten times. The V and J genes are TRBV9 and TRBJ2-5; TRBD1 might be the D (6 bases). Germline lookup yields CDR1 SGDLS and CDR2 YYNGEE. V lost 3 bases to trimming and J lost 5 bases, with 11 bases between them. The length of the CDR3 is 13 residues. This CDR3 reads CASSAGVAETQYF. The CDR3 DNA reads TGTGCCAGCAGCGCAGGGGTAGCGGAGACCCAGTACTTC.

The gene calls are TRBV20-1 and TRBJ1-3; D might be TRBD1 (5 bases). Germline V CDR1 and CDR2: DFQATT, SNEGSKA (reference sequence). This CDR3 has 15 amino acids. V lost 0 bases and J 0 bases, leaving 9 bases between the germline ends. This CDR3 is CSARDLRDSGNTIYF. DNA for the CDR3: TGCAGTGCTAGAGATCTCAGGGACTCTGGAAACACCATATATTTT.

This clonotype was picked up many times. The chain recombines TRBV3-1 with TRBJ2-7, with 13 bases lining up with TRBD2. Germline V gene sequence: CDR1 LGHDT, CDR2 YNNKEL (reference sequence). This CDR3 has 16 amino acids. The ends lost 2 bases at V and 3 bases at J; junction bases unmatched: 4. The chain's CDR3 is CASSQTSGRGGYEQYF. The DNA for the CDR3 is TGTGCCAGCAGCCAAACTAGCGGGAGGGGGGGCTACGAGCAGTACTTC.

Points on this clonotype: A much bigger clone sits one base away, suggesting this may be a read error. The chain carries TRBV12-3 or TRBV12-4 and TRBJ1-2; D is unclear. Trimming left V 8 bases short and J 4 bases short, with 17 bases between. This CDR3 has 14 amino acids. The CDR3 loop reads CASGNNTKVYGYTF. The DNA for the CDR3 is TGTGCCAGCGGTAATAATACTAAGGTCTATGGCTACACCTTC.

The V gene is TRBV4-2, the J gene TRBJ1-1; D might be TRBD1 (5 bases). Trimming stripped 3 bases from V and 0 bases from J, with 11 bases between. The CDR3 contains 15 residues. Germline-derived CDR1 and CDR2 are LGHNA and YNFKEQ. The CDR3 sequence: CASSQLGDVNTEAFF. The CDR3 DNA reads TGTGCCAGCAGCCAGCTTGGGGACGTGAACACTGAAGCTTTCTTT.

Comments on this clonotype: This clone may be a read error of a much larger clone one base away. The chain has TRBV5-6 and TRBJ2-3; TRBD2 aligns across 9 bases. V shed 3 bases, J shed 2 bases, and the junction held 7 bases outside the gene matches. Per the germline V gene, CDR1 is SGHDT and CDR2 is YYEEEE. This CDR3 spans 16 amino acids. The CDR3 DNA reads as TGTGCCAGCAGCTCCTGGACTAGCGCGGCCACAGATACGCAGTATTTT. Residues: CASSSWTSAATDTQYF.

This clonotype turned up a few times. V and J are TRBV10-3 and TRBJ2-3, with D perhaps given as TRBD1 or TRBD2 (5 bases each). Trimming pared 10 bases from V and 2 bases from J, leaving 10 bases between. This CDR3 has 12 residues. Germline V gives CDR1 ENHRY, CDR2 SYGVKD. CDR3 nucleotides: TGTGCCACCGAGGGGTCCACAGATACGCAGTATTTT. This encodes CATEGSTDTQYF.

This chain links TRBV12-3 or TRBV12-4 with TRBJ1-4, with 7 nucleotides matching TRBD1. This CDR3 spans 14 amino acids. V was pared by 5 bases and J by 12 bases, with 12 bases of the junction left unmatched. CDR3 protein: CASSPRQGAVELFF. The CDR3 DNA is TGTGCCAGCAGTCCCAGACAGGGAGCTGTTGAACTGTTTTTT.

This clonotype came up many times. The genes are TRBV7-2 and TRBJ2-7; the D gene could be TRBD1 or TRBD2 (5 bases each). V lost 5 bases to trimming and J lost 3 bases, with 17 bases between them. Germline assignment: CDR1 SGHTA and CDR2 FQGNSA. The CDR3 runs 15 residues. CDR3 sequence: CASSADTGAYYEQYF. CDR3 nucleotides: TGTGCCAGCAGCGCAGATACCGGGGCTTACTACGAGCAGTACTTC.

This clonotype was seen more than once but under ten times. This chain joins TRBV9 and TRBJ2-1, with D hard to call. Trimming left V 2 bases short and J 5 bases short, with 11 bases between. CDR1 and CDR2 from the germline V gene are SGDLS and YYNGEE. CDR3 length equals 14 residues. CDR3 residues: CASSVTNLHNEQFF. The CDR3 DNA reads TGTGCCAGCAGCGTCACGAACTTACACAATGAGCAGTTCTTC. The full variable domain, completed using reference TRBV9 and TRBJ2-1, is DSGVTQTPKHLITATGQRVTLRCSPRSGDLSVYWYQQSLDQGLQFLIQYYNGEERAKGNILERFSAQQFPDLHSELNLSSLELGDSALYFCASSVTNLHNEQFFGPGTRLTVL.

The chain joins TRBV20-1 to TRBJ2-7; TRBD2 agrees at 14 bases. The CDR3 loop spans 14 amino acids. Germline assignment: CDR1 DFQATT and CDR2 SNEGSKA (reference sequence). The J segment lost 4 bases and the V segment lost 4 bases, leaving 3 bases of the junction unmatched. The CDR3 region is CSATGLAGAYEQYF. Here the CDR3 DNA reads TGCAGTGCTACGGGACTAGCGGGGGCGTACGAGCAGTACTTC.

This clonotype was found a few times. The DNA of the CDR3 is TGTGCCAGCAGTTTACTCAGTTCCTATGGCTACACCTTC. This encodes CASSLLSSYGYTF. The gene calls are TRBV12-3 or TRBV12-4 and TRBJ1-2; D not resolved. The CDR3 contains 13 residues. The ends were cut back, 2 bases at V and 4 bases at J, with 8 bases in the middle.

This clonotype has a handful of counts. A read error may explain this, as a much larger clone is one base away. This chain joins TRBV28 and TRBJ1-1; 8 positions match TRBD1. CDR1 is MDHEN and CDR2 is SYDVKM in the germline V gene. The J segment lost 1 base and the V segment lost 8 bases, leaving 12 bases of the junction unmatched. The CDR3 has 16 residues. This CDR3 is CASGSRQGLWNTEAFF. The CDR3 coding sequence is TGTGCCAGCGGCTCCCGACAGGGGTTGTGGAACACTGAAGCTTTCTTT.

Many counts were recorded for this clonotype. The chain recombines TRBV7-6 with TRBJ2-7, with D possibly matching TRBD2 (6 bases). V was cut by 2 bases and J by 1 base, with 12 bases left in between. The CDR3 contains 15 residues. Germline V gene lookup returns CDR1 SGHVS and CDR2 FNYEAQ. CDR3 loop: CASSLSGSRSYEQYF. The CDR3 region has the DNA TGTGCCAGCAGCTTATCCGGGAGTCGATCCTACGAGCAGTACTTC.

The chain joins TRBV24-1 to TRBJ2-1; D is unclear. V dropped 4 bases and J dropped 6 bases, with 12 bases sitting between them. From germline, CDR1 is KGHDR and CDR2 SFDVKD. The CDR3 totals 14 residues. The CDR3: CATSEERRSNEQFF. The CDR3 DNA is TGTGCCACCAGTGAGGAGAGACGGTCCAATGAGCAGTTCTTC.

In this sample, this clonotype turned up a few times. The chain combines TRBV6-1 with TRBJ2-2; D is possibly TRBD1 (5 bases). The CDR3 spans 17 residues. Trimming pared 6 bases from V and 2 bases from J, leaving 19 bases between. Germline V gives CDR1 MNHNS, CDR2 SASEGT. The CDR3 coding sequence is TGTGCCAGCAGCCGGCCAAACAGGAAGGTCAACACCGGGGAGCTGTTTTTT. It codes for CASSRPNRKVNTGELFF.

DNA of the CDR3: TGCGCCAGCAGCTCGGGACAGGGGGCGAGCTCCTACGAGCAGTACTTC. Translation gives CASSSGQGASSYEQYF. J is TRBJ2-7 and V is TRBV5-1; 12 nucleotides agree with TRBD1. With 3 bases clipped from V and 0 bases from J, the junction kept 4 bases outside the gene matches. Germline-derived CDR1 and CDR2 are SGHRS and YFSETQ. This CDR3 region has 16 residues.

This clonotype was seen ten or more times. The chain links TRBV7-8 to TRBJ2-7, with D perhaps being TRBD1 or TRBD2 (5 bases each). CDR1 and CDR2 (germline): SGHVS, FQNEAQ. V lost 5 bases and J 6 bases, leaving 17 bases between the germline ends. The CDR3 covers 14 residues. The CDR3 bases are TGTGCCAGCAGCCACCGGGACCGGCTTTTCGAGCAGTACTTC. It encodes CASSHRDRLFEQYF.

The CDR3 bases are TGTGCCAGCAGCCAAGAGCGCGAGATGAATGGCTACACCTTC. Protein sequence: CASSQEREMNGYTF. The chain couples TRBV4-2 to TRBJ1-2; D call uncertain. Trimming stripped 0 bases from V and 6 bases from J, with 11 bases between. This CDR3 spans 14 amino acids. Germline V CDR1 and CDR2: LGHNA, YNFKEQ.

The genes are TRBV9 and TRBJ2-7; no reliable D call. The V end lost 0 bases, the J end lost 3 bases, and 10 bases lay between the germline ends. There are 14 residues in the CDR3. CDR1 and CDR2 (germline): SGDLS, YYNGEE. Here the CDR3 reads CASSVEVRGYEQYF. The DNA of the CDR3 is TGTGCCAGCAGCGTAGAGGTACGCGGCTACGAGCAGTACTTC.

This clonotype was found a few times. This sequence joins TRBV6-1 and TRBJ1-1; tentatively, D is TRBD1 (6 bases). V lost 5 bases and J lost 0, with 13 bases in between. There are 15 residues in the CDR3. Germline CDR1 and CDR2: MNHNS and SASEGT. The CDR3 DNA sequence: TGTGCCAGCAGTTCGCACGGACAGATGAACACTGAAGCTTTCTTT. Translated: CASSSHGQMNTEAFF.